This is a list of T cell receptor beta chains from one sample in a study of CD8 T cells in ankylosing spondylitis. One entry per CDR3 protein, called by TCRdb with MiXCR from the 5' RACE reads. The profile shows 800,000 to 900,000 distinct CDR3 sequences, roughly 12% of them singletons. The specimen sequenced was blood, either unsorted or a sorted T cell fraction (not recorded which). Source of these receptors: a male donor with ankylosing spondylitis. Each CDR3 is given with its conserved first and last residue.

V,J,CDR3
TRBV5-1,TRBJ1-2,CASSLGQGSFYGYTF
TRBV20-1,TRBJ2-3,CSASAGNTDTQYF
TRBV7-2,TRBJ1-4,CASSPGGESEKLFF
TRBV18,TRBJ2-7,CASSPSVRGSYEQYF
TRBV10-3,TRBJ1-2,CAISVDSYGYTF
TRBV29-1,TRBJ2-7,CSVEGGRQGAYEQYF
TRBV5-1,TRBJ1-1,CASSLMSGLRGTEAFF
TRBV3-1,TRBJ2-1,CASSQHWSTLAGPGSYNEQFF
TRBV11-2,TRBJ2-7,CASSPVRGPSYEQYF
TRBV24-1,TRBJ2-1,CATSDPGASYNEQFF
TRBV19,TRBJ2-5,CASSGQLAETQYF
TRBV20-1,TRBJ2-7,CSASRGRRYEQYF
TRBV18,TRBJ2-7,CASSQLNPGEQYF
TRBV6-1,TRBJ2-1,CASSPRLAANPSSYNEQFF
TRBV29-1,TRBJ2-7,CSPGYEQYF
TRBV5-1,TRBJ1-1,CASSFGVTGSSTEAFF
TRBV28,TRBJ1-2,CAIRHRDRTTNYGYTF
TRBV20-1,TRBJ2-5,CSARDGKTQETQYF
TRBV10-3,TRBJ1-4,CAISEGGLGKLFF
TRBV12-3/TRBV12-4,TRBJ2-2,CASSFNRGAGELFF